This entry lists 2 T cell receptor beta chains sequenced from one sample in a study of cytomegalovirus exposure and HLA in healthy donors. The study ran its PCR with 60 Vbeta and 13 Jbeta primers. Some clones are missing from TCRdb's copy, which holds only in-frame ones; the method was immunoSEQ multiplex PCR. The repertoire table contains 74,000 or so clones. The source material was PBMCs. These receptors were collected from a woman between 55 and 75 years old in good health and CMV-seronegative.

The chain has TRBV29-1 and TRBJ1-1; D gene uncertain. V was cut by 5 bases and J by 7 bases, with 14 bases left in between. The CDR3 runs 12 residues. The germline V gene has CDR1 SQVTM and CDR2 ANQGSEA. DNA of the CDR3: TGCAGCGTTTTCCGCAGGTCCGATGAAGCTTTCTTT. This gives the protein CSVFRRSDEAFF.

The V call is TRBV11-2, the J call TRBJ2-7; 13 bases fit TRBD2. V lost 1 base, J lost 1 base, and 4 bases stayed unmatched. This CDR3 comprises 17 residues. Germline lookup yields CDR1 SGHAT and CDR2 FQNNGV. The CDR3 sequence is CASSLGGTSGKSYEQYF. Here the CDR3 DNA reads TGTGCCAGCAGCTTAGGGGGGACTAGCGGGAAATCCTACGAGCAGTACTTC.